A single sample is the source of the 25 T cell receptor beta chains below, sequenced in a study of post-analysis software for immune sequencing data. No cognate antigen is known for these TCRs. cDNA libraries of TCR beta carried unique molecular identifiers. TCRdb used MiXCR to reprocess the PCR reads, holding one entry per CDR3 protein. Of fewer than 850,000 distinct CDR3 sequences in the sample, around 27% were seen once. Study outcomes and limitations: TRBV5-6, TRBV5-1 and TRBV20-1 were among a few TRBV segments more frequent in patients than controls.

Sequenced: blood. These receptors all come from a girl under 18 with multiple sclerosis.

The rearrangement uses TRBV6-6 and TRBJ2-7; the match to TRBD1 covers 7 bases. With 4 bases clipped from V and 0 bases from J, the junction kept 3 bases outside the gene matches. Germline V gene data show CDR1 as MNHNY and CDR2 as SVGAGI (reference sequence). The CDR3 totals 14 residues. CDR3 bases: TGTGCCAGCAGTTTGGACAGGAGCTCCTACGAGCAGTACTTC. This gives the protein CASSLDRSSYEQYF.

V and J are TRBV7-2 and TRBJ2-3; D gene uncertain. The CDR3 runs to 14 residues. Germline V lookup: CDR1 SGHTA, CDR2 FQGNSA. Trimming took 5 bases from V and 2 from J, leaving 11 bases between them. The CDR3 nucleotides are TGTGCCAGCAGCCGTGACGTCCTCACAGATACGCAGTATTTT. This codes for CASSRDVLTDTQYF. The full variable domain, with the rest looked up from reference TRBV7-2 and TRBJ2-3, is GAGVSQSPSNKVTEKGKDVELRCDPISGHTALYWYRQSLGQGLEFLIYFQGNSAPDKSGLPSDRFSAERTGGSVSTLTIQRTQQEDSAVYLCASSRDVLTDTQYFGPGTRLTVL.

CDR3: CASTRRGSSYNEQYF. The CDR3 DNA is TGTGCCAGCACCAGGAGGGGAAGCTCCTACAATGAGCAGTACTTC. The rearrangement links TRBV6-1 to TRBJ2-1; D is possibly TRBD2 (6 bases). The last part of the DNA fits TRBJ2-7 better; the J call may be wrong. The CDR3 covers 15 residues. CDR1 MNHNS and CDR2 SASEGT come from the germline V gene.

With regard to this clonotype: At one of its ends the junction is not consistent with the germline gene, which may arise from a read error. V usage is TRBV7-9 and J usage is TRBJ2-5; possibly TRBD1 for D (5 bases). The CDR3 has 14 amino acids. Looked up from germline, CDR1 is SEHNR and CDR2 is FQNEAQ (reference sequence). The CDR3 here is CARSLVGREETQYF. DNA of the CDR3: TGTGCCCGCAGCTTAGTGGGCAGGGAAGAGACCCAGTACTTC.

The chain employs TRBV7-9 and TRBJ1-1; D may be TRBD1 (5 bases). The CDR3 has 13 residues. The V end was cut by 5 bases, the J end by 6 bases, with 13 bases between. Germline-derived CDR1 and CDR2 are SEHNR and FQNEAQ (reference sequence). The DNA of the CDR3 is TGTGCCAGCAGCCAGGGTCGGGCATCTGAAGCTTTCTTT. Protein sequence: CASSQGRASEAFF.

The gene calls are TRBV9 and TRBJ1-2, with D hard to call. The CDR3 is 14 amino acids. V shed 4 bases and J shed 8 bases, with 18 bases lying between them. The germline gives CDR1 SGDLS, CDR2 YYNGEE. CDR3 sequence reads: CASSPQPGSTGYTF. The CDR3 region has the DNA TGTGCCAGCAGCCCCCAACCGGGCAGCACGGGCTACACCTTC.

The V gene is TRBV20-1, the J gene TRBJ2-4, with a tentative D call TRBD1 (6 bases). CDR3 size: 17 residues. Germline-derived CDR1 and CDR2 are DFQATT and SNEGSKA (reference sequence). In DNA form, the CDR3 reads TGCAGCGCCGCGGGCAGGGGAGAATCCTTAGCCAAAAACATTCAGTACTTC. It specifies CSAAGRGESLAKNIQYF.

This clonotype was detected only a few times. The CDR3 DNA sequence: TGCGCCAGCAGGGTAGCGGGAGTCTCCGAGCAGTACTTC. As protein: CASRVAGVSEQYF. The rearrangement uses TRBV10-2 and TRBJ2-7; 9 bases map to TRBD2. J lost 6 bases, V lost 6 bases, and 6 bases had no gene match. The V gene's germline CDR1 is WSHSY and CDR2 SAAADI. The length of the CDR3 is 13 residues.

As to this clonotype: An end of the junction differs from the germline gene, which may be a read error. The chain carries TRBV29-1 and TRBJ2-3; 9 bases line up with TRBD1. CDR1 is SQVTM and CDR2 is ANQGSEA in the germline V gene. The CDR3 sequence is 15 residues long. CDR3: CGVEERDRGTDTQYF. The CDR3 DNA sequence: TGCGGCGTTGAAGAAAGGGACAGGGGCACAGATACGCAGTATTTT.

At least ten counts were recorded for this clonotype. The V gene is TRBV6-5, the J gene TRBJ1-2; D not certain. Germline assignment: CDR1 MNHEY and CDR2 SVGAGI. Trimming stripped 0 bases from V and 1 base from J, with 9 bases between. This CDR3 comprises 15 residues. This chain's CDR3 is CASSYSAGINYGYTF. In DNA form, the CDR3 reads TGTGCCAGCAGTTACTCGGCTGGAATTAACTATGGCTACACCTTC.

This clonotype was observed a handful of times. A single base separates this from a much larger clone, so it may be a read error. The rearrangement uses TRBV14 and TRBJ2-7; possibly TRBD2 for D (6 bases). There are 14 residues in the CDR3. Looked up from germline, CDR1 is SGHDN and CDR2 is FVKESK. CDR3 coding DNA: TGTGCCAGCAACCAAGGGCGGGGTTCCTACGAGCAGTACTTC. As protein: CASNQGRGSYEQYF.

V is TRBV12-3 or TRBV12-4 and J is TRBJ1-2, with a tentative D call TRBD1 (6 bases). V was clipped by 3 bases and J by 8 bases, with 19 bases between them. The CDR3 length is 15 residues. CDR3 in DNA: TGTGCCAGCAGTTTGTCGCAGGGGCCTTCGAGGGGCTACACCTTC. Translating it yields CASSLSQGPSRGYTF.

The chain links TRBV29-1 to TRBJ2-1, with a weak D call TRBD2 (5 bases). This CDR3 is 12 amino acids long. Trimming took off 3 bases at V and 8 bases at J, with 11 bases between the two ends. Germline CDR1 is SQVTM and CDR2 is ANQGSEA. This chain's CDR3 is CSVERGSDEQFF. CDR3 DNA sequence: TGCAGCGTTGAGCGAGGGTCGGATGAGCAGTTCTTC.

The CDR3 coding sequence is TGTGCCAGCTCCTCCGGGGGGGCTCGGGACGAGCAGTACTTC. It yields the protein CASSSGGARDEQYF. V usage is TRBV18 and J usage is TRBJ2-7; 8 nucleotides match TRBD2. Trimming removed 6 bases from V and 5 bases from J; junction bases left unmatched: 9. The CDR3 loop spans 14 amino acids. CDR1 and CDR2 (germline): KGHSH, LQKENI.

This clonotype was counted a few times. The J gene is TRBJ2-6, the V gene TRBV28, with TRBD1 matching 8 bases. The CDR3 covers 15 residues. The J segment lost 4 bases and the V segment lost 8 bases, leaving 7 bases of the junction unmatched. Germline CDR1 MDHEN, CDR2 SYDVKM. DNA for the CDR3: TGTGCCAGCTCTTCGGACAGGGCCGGGGCCAACGTCCTGACTTTC. Translation: CASSSDRAGANVLTF.

This clonotype was counted a few times. The chain carries TRBV20-1 and TRBJ2-3; D is ambiguous. The germline V gene has CDR1 DFQATT and CDR2 SNEGSKA (reference sequence). Trimming left V 0 bases short and J 2 bases short, with 9 bases between. The CDR3 is made up of 14 amino acids. The CDR3 DNA sequence: TGCAGTGCTAGAGATTCGCGGACCACAGATACGCAGTATTTT. Its protein is CSARDSRTTDTQYF.

V usage is TRBV5-1 and J usage is TRBJ1-1; D is uncertain. Deletions cut 6 bases from V and 3 bases from J, with 21 bases between. CDR3 length: 16 residues. CDR1 is SGHRS and CDR2 is YFSETQ in the germline V gene. The CDR3 loop is CASTTDTPKRDTEAFF. The CDR3 DNA sequence: TGCGCCAGCACCACCGACACCCCTAAGAGGGACACTGAAGCTTTCTTT.

This clonotype was counted only a few times. This chain joins TRBV6-2 or TRBV6-3 and TRBJ2-7, with 10 bases lining up with TRBD2. The CDR3 loop spans 15 amino acids. The germline gives CDR1 MNHEY, CDR2 SVGEGT. J was trimmed by 6 bases and V by 7 bases; bases with no gene match: 12. The CDR3 here is CASINPRASGGEQYF. The CDR3 nucleotides read TGTGCCAGCATCAACCCCCGGGCTAGCGGGGGCGAGCAGTACTTC.

V is TRBV7-2 and J is TRBJ2-1; D not certain. CDR3 size: 15 residues. Between the trimmed V and J ends, which lost 5 bases and 5 bases, there was a span of 16 bases. Germline CDR1 SGHTA, CDR2 FQGNSA. This chain's CDR3 is CASSPILFFDNEQFF. In nucleotides, the CDR3 is TGTGCCAGCAGCCCAATCTTATTCTTTGACAATGAGCAGTTCTTC. Looking up the rest from reference TRBV7-2 and TRBJ2-1 gives the full variable domain: GAGVSQSPSNKVTEKGKDVELRCDPISGHTALYWYRQSLGQGLEFLIYFQGNSAPDKSGLPSDRFSAERTGGSVSTLTIQRTQQEDSAVYLCASSPILFFDNEQFFGPGTRLTVL.

V and J are TRBV12-3 or TRBV12-4 and TRBJ2-1; 9 bases map to TRBD2. The J segment lost 2 bases and the V segment lost 5 bases, leaving 7 bases of the junction unmatched. The CDR3 spans 16 residues. CDR3 sequence (DNA): TGTGCCAGCAGTCAACGAGCGGGGGGCCCCTACAATGAGCAGTTCTTC. Translated: CASSQRAGGPYNEQFF.

This chain links TRBV5-1 with TRBJ1-2, with a tentative D call TRBD1 (6 bases). Trimming cost V 4 bases and J 0 bases, with 10 bases left between them. CDR1 is SGHRS and CDR2 is YFSETQ in the germline V gene. The CDR3 has 14 amino acids. CDR3 protein: CASSPDSTNYGYTF. CDR3 DNA sequence: TGCGCCAGCAGCCCGGACAGTACTAACTATGGCTACACCTTC.

The V gene is TRBV7-2, the J gene TRBJ1-1; the D is unclear. This CDR3 is built from 13 residues. V dropped 3 bases and J dropped 10 bases, with 15 bases sitting between them. Germline lookup yields CDR1 SGHTA and CDR2 FQGNSA. The CDR3 DNA is TGTGCCAGCAGCTTTACAGTAAGCGCTGGAGCTTTCTTT. Encoded protein: CASSFTVSAGAFF.

This clonotype occurred a few times. V is TRBV20-1 and J is TRBJ2-5; the D is unclear. CDR3 length: 13 residues. V lost 1 base and J 1 base, leaving 7 bases between the germline ends. The germline V gene encodes CDR1 DFQATT and CDR2 SNEGSKA (reference sequence). CDR3 sequence (DNA): TGCAGTGCTAGAGGGCCAGCCCAAGAGACCCAGTACTTC. Its protein product is CSARGPAQETQYF.

This clonotype was recorded at least ten times. The chain recombines TRBV29-1 with TRBJ2-3, with 8 bases matching TRBD1. V shed 7 bases, J shed 5 bases, and the junction held 8 bases outside the gene matches. The CDR3 has 13 amino acids. Germline V gives CDR1 SQVTM, CDR2 ANQGSEA. The DNA of the CDR3 is TGCAGCGGGGGACAGGTCGGAGGAGATACGCAGTATTTT. Its translation is CSGGQVGGDTQYF.

The chain carries TRBV12-3 or TRBV12-4 and TRBJ2-1; 12 bases are a match to TRBD2. This CDR3 spans 18 amino acids. The ends lost 6 bases at V and 0 bases at J; junction bases unmatched: 9. The CDR3 DNA reads TGTGCCAGCAGCCTTGGGGCTAGCGGGGGGGCCTCCTACAATGAGCAGTTCTTC. Translation gives CASSLGASGGASYNEQFF.